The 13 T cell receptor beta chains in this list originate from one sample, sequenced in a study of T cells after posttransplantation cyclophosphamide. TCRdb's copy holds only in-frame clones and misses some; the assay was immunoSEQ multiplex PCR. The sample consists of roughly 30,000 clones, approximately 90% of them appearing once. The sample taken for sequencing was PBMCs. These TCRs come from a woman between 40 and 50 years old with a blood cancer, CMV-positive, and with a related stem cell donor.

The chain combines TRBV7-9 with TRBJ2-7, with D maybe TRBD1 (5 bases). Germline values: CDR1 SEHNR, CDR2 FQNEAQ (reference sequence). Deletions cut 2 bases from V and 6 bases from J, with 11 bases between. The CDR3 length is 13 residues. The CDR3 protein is CASSLYQGSEQYF. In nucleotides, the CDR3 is TGTGCCAGCAGCTTATATCAGGGCTCCGAGCAGTACTTC.

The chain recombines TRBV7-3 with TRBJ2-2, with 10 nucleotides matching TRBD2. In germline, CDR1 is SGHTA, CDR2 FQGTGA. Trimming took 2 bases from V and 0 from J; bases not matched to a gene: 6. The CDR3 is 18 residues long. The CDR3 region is CASSLESGGAANTGELFF. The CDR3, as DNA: TGTGCCAGCAGCTTAGAAAGCGGGGGGGCGGCGAACACCGGGGAGCTGTTTTTT.

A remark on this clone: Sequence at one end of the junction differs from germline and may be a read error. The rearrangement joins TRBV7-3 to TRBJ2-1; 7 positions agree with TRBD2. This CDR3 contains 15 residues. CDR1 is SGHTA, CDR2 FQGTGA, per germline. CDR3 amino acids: CAGSLRAGAYNEQFF. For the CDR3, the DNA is TGTGCCGGCAGCTTAAGGGCGGGGGCCTACAATGAGCAGTTCTTC.

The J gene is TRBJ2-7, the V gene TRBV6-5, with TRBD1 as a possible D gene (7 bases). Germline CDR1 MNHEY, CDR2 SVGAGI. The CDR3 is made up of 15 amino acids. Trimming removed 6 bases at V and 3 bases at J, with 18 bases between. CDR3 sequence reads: CASRGGAGGGYEQYF. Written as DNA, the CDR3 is TGTGCCAGCAGAGGGGGAGCAGGGGGAGGCTACGAGCAGTACTTC.

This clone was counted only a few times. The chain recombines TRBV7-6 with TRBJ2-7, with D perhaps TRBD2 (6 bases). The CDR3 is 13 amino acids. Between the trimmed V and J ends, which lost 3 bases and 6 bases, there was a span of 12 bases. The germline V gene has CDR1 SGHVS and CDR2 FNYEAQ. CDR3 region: CASSFGGMSEQYF. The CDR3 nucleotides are TGTGCCAGCAGCTTCGGAGGGATGAGCGAGCAGTACTTC.

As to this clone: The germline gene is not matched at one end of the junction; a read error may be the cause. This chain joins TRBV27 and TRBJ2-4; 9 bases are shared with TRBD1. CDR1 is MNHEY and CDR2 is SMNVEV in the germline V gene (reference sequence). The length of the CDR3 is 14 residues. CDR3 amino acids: CASSFGDRVNLLNF. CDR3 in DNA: TGTGCCAGCAGTTTCGGGGACAGGGTTAACCTCTTGAACTTC.

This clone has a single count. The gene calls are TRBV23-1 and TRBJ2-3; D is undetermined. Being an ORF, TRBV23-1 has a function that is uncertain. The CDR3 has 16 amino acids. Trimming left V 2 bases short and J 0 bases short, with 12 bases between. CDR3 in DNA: TGCGCCAGCAGTCAAACTCAGACAACTAGCACAGATACGCAGTATTTT. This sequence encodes CASSQTQTTSTDTQYF.

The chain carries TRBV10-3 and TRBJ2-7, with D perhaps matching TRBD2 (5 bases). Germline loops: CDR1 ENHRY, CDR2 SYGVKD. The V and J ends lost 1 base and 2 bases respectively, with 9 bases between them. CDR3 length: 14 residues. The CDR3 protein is CAISELDSTYEQYF. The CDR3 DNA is TGTGCCATCAGTGAGTTGGACTCAACCTACGAGCAGTACTTC.

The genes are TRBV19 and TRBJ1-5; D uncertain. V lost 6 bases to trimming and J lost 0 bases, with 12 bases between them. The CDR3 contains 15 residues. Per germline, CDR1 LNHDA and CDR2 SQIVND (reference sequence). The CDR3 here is CASRWEIDSNQPQHF. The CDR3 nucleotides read TGTGCCAGTAGGTGGGAGATAGATAGCAATCAGCCCCAGCATTTT.

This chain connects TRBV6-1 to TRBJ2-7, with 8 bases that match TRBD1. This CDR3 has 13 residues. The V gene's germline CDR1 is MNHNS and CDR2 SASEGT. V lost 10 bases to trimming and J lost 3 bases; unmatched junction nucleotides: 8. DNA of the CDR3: TGTGCCATCGAGGACAGGGCAAGCTACGAGCAGTACTTC. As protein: CAIEDRASYEQYF.

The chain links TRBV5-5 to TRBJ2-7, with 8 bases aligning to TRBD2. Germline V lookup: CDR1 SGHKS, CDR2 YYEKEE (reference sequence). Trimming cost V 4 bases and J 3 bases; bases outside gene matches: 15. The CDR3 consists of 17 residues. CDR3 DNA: TGTGCCAGCAGCCAGTTCGGTGGAGCGGGGGAGGGCTACGAGCAGTACTTC. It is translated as CASSQFGGAGEGYEQYF.

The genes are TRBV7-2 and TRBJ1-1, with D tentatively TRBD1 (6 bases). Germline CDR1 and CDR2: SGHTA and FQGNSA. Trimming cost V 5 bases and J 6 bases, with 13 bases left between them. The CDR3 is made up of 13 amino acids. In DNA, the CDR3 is TGTGCCAGCAGCGACAGGCCCATCCCTGAAGCTTTCTTT. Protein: CASSDRPIPEAFF.

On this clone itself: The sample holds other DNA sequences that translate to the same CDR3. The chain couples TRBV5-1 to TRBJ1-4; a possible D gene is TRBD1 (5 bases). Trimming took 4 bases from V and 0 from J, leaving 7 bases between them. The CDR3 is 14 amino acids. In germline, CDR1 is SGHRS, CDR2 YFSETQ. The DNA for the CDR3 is TGCGCCAGCAGCCTGACAGCAACTAATGAAAAACTGTTTTTT. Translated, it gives CASSLTATNEKLFF. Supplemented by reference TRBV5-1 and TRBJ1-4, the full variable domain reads KAGVTQTPRYLIKTRGQQVTLSCSPISGHRSVSWYQQTPGQGLQFLFEYFSETQRNKGNFPGRFSGRQFSNSRSEMNVSTLELGDSALYLCASSLTATNEKLFFGSGTQLSVL.